The following is a T cell receptor (beta chain) sequence with its context. This clone was detected once. What this receptor recognizes is not known. Base qualities were left out, and no much larger clone turns up one base away. The entry originates in a study of cytomegalovirus exposure and HLA in healthy donors (dated by TCRdb to 2016 to 2017). Regarding the study in general: An earlier analysis of approximately 600 of the donors reported more than 250 Gb of sequence data and more than 90 million unique TCR beta sequences from roughly 200 million T cells. A later analysis re-examined previously published TCR beta repertoires from more than 600 donors and added high-resolution HLA genotyping to investigate patterns of TCR occurrence. In a later genetic analysis, genome-wide SNP genotypes for about 65% of the roughly 700 donors were used, and that subset was treated as a discovery cohort. Every discovery cohort repertoire had been produced on one sequencing platform. Besides the first cohort of about 730 subjects, a separate validation cohort made up of 95 to 150 different subjects was used. A few DR-DQ haplotypes were handled as single units for association and clustering because linkage in the cohort was strong. In an earlier analysis of roughly 600 of the donors, high-throughput TCR beta sequencing was used to judge whether each TCR beta V gene segment behaved as functional or pseudogenic. The later analysis used no new phenotypic data to find candidate immune exposures, relying instead on TCR beta sequences and their occurrence across donors. The study profiled the T cell repertoires of approximately 700 subjects by immunosequencing and related them to cytomegalovirus serostatus. To predict cytomegalovirus infection status, the study brought together high-throughput TCR immunosequencing, statistical association of individual TCRs with disease status, and machine learning. Among approximately 370 genotyped donors of the cohort, an average of roughly 230,000 unique TCR beta nucleotide sequences was sequenced per donor, of which roughly 17% were non-productive. Approximately 310 gigabases of sequencing data and approximately 85 million unique TCR sequences were included in an early release covering over 600 HLA-typed donors. Donor age, sex, ethnicity and CMV serostatus were compiled together with the repertoire data. The number of typed donors differed by locus: about 629-640 for A, B, C, DRB1 and DQB1; roughly 510 for DQA1; fewer than 610 for DPA1; and around 450 for DPB1. The study aimed to test whether signatures of past pathogen exposure could be identified by cataloging public T cell receptors. Of the 350 to 450 genotyped donors, 81% fell in the genetic ancestry cluster associated with self-reported Caucasian donors. HLA typing included class I and class II loci at four-digit resolution.

The cohort was made up of about 610 healthy bone marrow donors. At the time of sampling, every cohort member was nominally healthy, though immune exposures that went unrecorded were likely present. The donor tested CMV seronegative and was one of the 352 seronegative cohort members. Each donor provided a peripheral blood sample, and peripheral blood mononuclear cells were used for TCR beta sequencing. Genomic DNA was extracted from the blood cell samples with the Qiagen DNeasy Blood Extraction Kit. On the study overall, not on this receptor specifically: A later analysis associated 16,951 TCR beta sequences with specific HLA alleles at a false discovery rate of 0.05. According to a later analysis, parvovirus B19, influenza, CMV and Epstein-Barr virus appeared linked to several top co-occurrence clusters. V-gene and J-gene trimming of TCR beta chains was associated with a missense DCLRE1C variant in a later genetic analysis, and the association was replicated in an independent cohort. Because counts were too low, 15 to 20 rarely observed V segments, including chromosome 9 orphons, were left out of the earlier analysis of some 640 of the donors. Correlated functional status among segregating V segments might reflect linkage disequilibrium, but an unknown experimental factor could not be ruled out. According to the authors, the approach could potentially be generalized to other disease states and immunological phenotypes. A later genetic analysis reported fewer N-insertions in productive TCRs among donors in an Asian-associated ancestry cluster than the approximately 670-donor mean. A few of the identified cytomegalovirus-associated TCR beta chains were confirmed in vitro to be specific for cytomegalovirus antigens. In a later analysis, HLA-associated TCR beta chains were found to be more clonally expanded and to have lower generation probabilities than equally common non-associated chains. A group of highly shared sequence variants was considered likely to be a technical artifact of the sequencing pipeline. The classifier was reported to diagnose cytomegalovirus status with high specificity and sensitivity in both the original and validation cohorts. A further reported finding was that TCR beta sequences accurately predicted the HLA-A and HLA-B alleles for most subjects in the first cohort. According to a later analysis, TCR association rates differed among HLA loci, with DRB1 alleles showing the most associated TCRs and HLA-C alleles showing the fewest. CMV serostatus was the only immune exposure information available for the cohort. Most CMV-associated TCR beta chains appeared to be HLA-restricted in a later analysis, and the HLA associations seemed to be driven largely by CMV exposure. When HLA alleles, especially DR and DQ, strongly co-occurred, attributing TCR associations to individual alleles was difficult. In this cohort, only TCR beta chains were sequenced, and detectable features were limited by the absence of alpha or paired-chain data. Broadly in line with IMGT annotations, most TCR beta V segments showed up in productive rearrangements about 87% or about 30% of the time in an earlier analysis of several hundred of the donors. Presence/absence analyses assumed roughly uniform sequencing depth across donors, an assumption that may not hold. Most TCR sequences were observed very rarely across donors, whereas some public TCRs were present in many individuals. The study gave a list of some 150 TCR beta chains associated with cytomegalovirus. Because HLA typing was unavailable for some donors at each locus, only the typed subset was used in association tests. The 87-base-pair reads could not distinguish some IMGT-functional V segments, including TRBV6-2 and TRBV6-3, so those segments were excluded.

Its CDR3 holds 14 amino acids, cysteine through phenylalanine. Just CDR3 DNA is preserved here, 42 bases in frame from base 1. Ends trimmed: V by 6 bases, J by 6 bases; bases unmatched to a gene: 11. CDR1 and CDR2 were assigned from the germline V gene as SGHTS and YDEGEE. Library prep was done by the immunoSEQ multiplex PCR assay. A mixture of 60 forward primers for TCR Vbeta segments and 13 reverse primers for TCR Jbeta segments was used in the multiplex PCR. The CDR3 region of rearranged TCR beta genes was amplified from genomic DNA with a multiplex PCR assay. The amplified TCR beta libraries were sequenced on the Illumina HiSeq System as 87-base-pair reads. From the authors' description of their analysis: Across the 500 to 850 repertoires, a later analysis counted 78 million or so unique TCR beta chains, 9.5 million to 13 million of which were shared by at least two donors. To remove PCR and sequencing errors, raw reads were error-corrected and collapsed into unique sequences using a nearest-neighbor algorithm that merged closely related sequences. Alignment of CDR3 sequences to IMGT reference sequences was used to assign V, D and J gene segments. For a sequence to be retained, a match of at least six nucleotides to both a V gene segment and a J gene segment was required. Rearrangements were classified as productive when the CDR3 lacked stop codons and remained in frame with V and J, and all other rearrangements were classified as non-productive. Following IMGT convention, CDR3 was defined as the stretch from the second conserved V-encoded cysteine to the conserved J-encoded phenylalanine. The earlier analysis of 587 of the donors excluded sequences that lacked an unambiguous match to a single V gene segment. In an earlier analysis of about 590 of the donors, a V segment was called functional when productive rearrangements were above 56.7%, and segregating when the standard deviation between donors exceeded 5%. A statistical classification framework was developed to diagnose cytomegalovirus status using the catalog of TCR beta chain sequences. In a later analysis, TCR nucleotide sequences were compared against IMGT/GENE-DB human TR gene sequences so that V and J genes could be assigned. The TCRdist pipeline was used in a later analysis to assign CDR3 sequences and most-parsimonious VDJ recombination scenarios. In a later analysis, each TCR beta chain was defined by its CDR3 amino acid sequence together with its V-gene family, and reads lacking a unique V-gene family were excluded. As a way to deal with suspected cross-contamination and a sequencing artifact, a later analysis dropped under 600 nucleotide sequences that were highly shared and had low generation probability. For each public chain, a later analysis derived a clonal expansion index from normalized ranks of inferred template counts within each repertoire. In a later analysis, generation probabilities were computed with a VDJ recombination model fitted to out-of-frame rearrangements, and the resulting probabilities were checked against IGoR. In a later analysis, hypergeometric tests were used to score TCR-TCR, TCR-HLA and TCR-CMV co-occurrence, with a repertoire-size bias correction applied to TCR pairs. False discovery rates were estimated in a later analysis by permuting HLA or CMV assignments 20 times. In a later analysis, co-occurring TCRs were grouped with DBSCAN, and TCRdist sequence similarity was added when clustering was performed within HLA-allele-positive subsets. Co-occurrence clustering excluded repertoires with fewer than 30,000 or more than 120,000 public chains, plus five with anomalous nucleotide sharing. The source is immuneACCESS, and TCRdb retained only in-frame sequences with V and J called. Part of the clones is not carried over; for the studies checked, unresolved V genes explain less than half of this, and the remainder is unexplained. From that table come the V and J calls and clone size; the DNA was used to work out D and trimming. This sample gives some 120,000 clones in total; around 80% of them show up just once. The ten most abundant clones make up about 2% of the sample.

This sequence uses TRBV5-8 and TRBJ2-7; 8 of the junction bases match TRBD1. The source is a man younger than 30 in good health and CMV-seronegative. Sequencing was carried out using PBMCs. The DNA sequence is as follows: TGTGCCAGCATCGTCCTCGGACAGGGTGGCGAGCAGTACTTC. Its translation reads: CASIVLGQGGEQYF.